This record concerns one T cell receptor (beta chain) sequence. These data are taken from a study of T cell responses to AZD1222 COVID-19 vaccine. Study overall: Second-dose groups at about 4 or about 12 weeks were pooled.

Here immunoSEQ multiplex PCR was the method, and the copy in TCRdb shows in-frame clones only, minus some. This table has around 150,000 clones, about 95% appearing once. This TCR came from an adult in good health. The sequenced sample was peripheral blood, obtained on day 0 of AZD1222 vaccination.

This CDR3 reads CASSSSPAGDYEQYV. As DNA, the CDR3 is TGTGCCAGCAGCTCTAGTCCTGCGGGGGACTACGAGCAGTACGTC. The rearrangement links TRBV5-4 to TRBJ2-7; 7 nucleotides agree with TRBD2. CDR3 length: 15 amino acids. The germline V gene has CDR1 SGHNT and CDR2 YYREEE (reference sequence). The junction had 9 bases not matched to a gene; V was cut back by 3 bases and J by 3 bases.